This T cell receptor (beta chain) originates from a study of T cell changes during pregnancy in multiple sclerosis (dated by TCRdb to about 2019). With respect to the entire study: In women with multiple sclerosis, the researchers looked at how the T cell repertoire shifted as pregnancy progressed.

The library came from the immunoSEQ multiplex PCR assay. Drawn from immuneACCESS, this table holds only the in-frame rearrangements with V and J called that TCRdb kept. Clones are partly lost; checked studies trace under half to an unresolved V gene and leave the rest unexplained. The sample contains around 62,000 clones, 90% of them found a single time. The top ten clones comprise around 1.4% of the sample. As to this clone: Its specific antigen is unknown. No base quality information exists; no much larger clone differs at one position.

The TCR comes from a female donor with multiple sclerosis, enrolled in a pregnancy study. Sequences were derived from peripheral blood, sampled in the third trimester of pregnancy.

The bases are TGTGCCAGTAGTACGGGACTAGCGGGAGGGCCGTCCGGGGAGCTGTTTTTT. Its protein reads: CASSTGLAGGPSGELFF. Recombination joined TRBV19 with TRBJ2-2, and 16 bases in between align with TRBD2. From a lookup of the germline V gene (reference sequence), CDR1 and CDR2 are LNHDA and SQIVND. Reading from cysteine to phenylalanine, the CDR3 counts 17 amino acids. The only DNA kept is the CDR3, 51 bases in frame from the first base. Ends trimmed: V by 4 bases, J by 6 bases; bases unmatched to a gene: 5. With the portions outside the CDR3 filled from the reference TRBV19 and TRBJ2-2 genes, the complete variable region becomes DGGITQSPKYLFRKEGQNVTLSCEQNLNHDAMYWYRQDPGQGLRLIYYSQIVNDFQKGDIAEGYSVSREKKESFPLTVTSAQKNPTAFYLCASSTGLAGGPSGELFFGEGSRLTVL.